The T cell receptor (beta chain) under discussion was sequenced for a study of CD8+ T cells in alopecia areata. The study, taken as a whole, reports: Scalp sample data also include resident alphabeta T cells from normal skin.

Following RNA extraction, reverse transcription yielded cDNA that acted as the sequencing template. Some clones are missing from TCRdb's copy, which holds only in-frame ones; the method was immunoSEQ multiplex PCR. The sample comprises 150,000 to 200,000 clones, about three fifths of which are singletons, and around 4.8% rests with the top ten. Comments on this clone: Its antigen is unknown.

Starting from PBMCs, sorting isolated CD4+ and CD8+ T cells. The receptor comes from a human donor in good health. Sequenced sample: CD4+ T cells sorted from blood.

The CDR3 DNA reads as TGTGCCAGCCACAGGGGGGAGACCCAGTACTTC. Translated, it gives CASHRGETQYF. The chain joins TRBV25-1 to TRBJ2-5; 8 bases are shared with TRBD1. Germline V gene data show CDR1 as MGHDK and CDR2 as SYGVNS. CDR3 length equals 11 residues. Trimming cost V 8 bases and J 5 bases; bases outside gene matches: 1.